This T cell receptor (beta chain) is from a study of cytomegalovirus exposure and HLA in healthy donors. Findings of the study overall: Rare TCR sequences dominated, though some public TCRs recurred in many donors. Confirmation in vitro established that a few CMV-associated chains were specific for CMV antigens. That first-cohort TCR clusters tended to co-occur in the 95 to 150 validation repertoires was found in a later analysis.

This table comes from immunoSEQ multiplex PCR, and its TCRdb copy is limited to in-frame clones, with some not included. The sample holds about 250,000 clones, about 90% seen once. Concerning this clone: Its antigen remains unidentified.

This CDR3 region has 14 residues. Trimming stripped 11 bases from V and 5 bases from J, with 18 bases between. Germline V gene data show CDR1 as ENHRY and CDR2 as SYGVKD. The donors were members of the roughly 130-subject validation cohort (separate from the roughly 680-subject first cohort). This sequence originates from a man between 18 and 29 years old in good health and CMV-seropositive. Sequenced: PBMCs. The V call is TRBV10-3, the J call TRBJ2-2; D perhaps matches TRBD1 (7 bases). The CDR3 is CAGRQGLGTGELFF. The CDR3 DNA reads TGTGCCGGCCGACAGGGACTGGGAACCGGGGAGCTGTTTTTT.